This T cell receptor beta chain was recorded in a study of blood T cell repertoires in COVID-19. The CDR3 totals 13 residues. Between the trimmed V and J ends, which lost 4 bases and 8 bases, there was a span of 14 bases. Germline V gene data show CDR1 as SGHVS and CDR2 as FQNEAQ. Donors in Cohort 3 counted as recovered after two negative PCRs, clearance, or symptom resolution. Assay: immunoSEQ multiplex PCR; the TCRdb copy retains only in-frame clones and omits some. The top ten clones hold 1.7% of a sample with about 400,000 clones, around 92% of them seen once. This sequence joins TRBV7-8 and TRBJ1-2; D remains ambiguous. The source material was PBMCs or T cells enriched from blood (not recorded which). This clonotype was sampled from a woman between 25 and 40 years old who had recovered from COVID-19. This CDR3 reads CASSYGLDFGYTF. In nucleotides, the CDR3 is TGTGCCAGCAGCTACGGTTTAGACTTCGGCTACACCTTC.